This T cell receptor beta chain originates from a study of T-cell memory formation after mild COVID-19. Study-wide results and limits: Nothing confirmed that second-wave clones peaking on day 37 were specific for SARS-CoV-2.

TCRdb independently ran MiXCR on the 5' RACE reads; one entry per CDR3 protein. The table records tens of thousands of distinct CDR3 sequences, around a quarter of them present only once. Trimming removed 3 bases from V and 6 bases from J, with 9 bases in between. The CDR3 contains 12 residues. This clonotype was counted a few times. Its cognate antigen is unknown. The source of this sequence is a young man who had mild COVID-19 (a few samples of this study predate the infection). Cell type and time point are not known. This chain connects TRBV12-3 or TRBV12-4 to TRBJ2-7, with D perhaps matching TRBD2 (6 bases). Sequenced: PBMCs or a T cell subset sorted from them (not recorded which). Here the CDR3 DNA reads TGTGCCAGCAGTTTCCTTAGCGGCGAGCAGTACTTC. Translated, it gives CASSFLSGEQYF.